Shown below are 17 T cell receptor beta chains from a single sample sequenced in a study of blood T cell repertoires in COVID-19. TCRdb keeps only in-frame clones here, not all; method: immunoSEQ multiplex PCR. The data hold about 190,000 clones, with roughly nine tenths observed a single time. Sample: peripheral blood. Receptor source: a young man with acute or convalescent COVID-19.

The rearrangement links TRBV6-2 or TRBV6-3 to TRBJ2-1; no clear D gene. The CDR3 totals 12 residues. The V and J ends lost 6 bases and 3 bases respectively, with 6 bases between them. Germline CDR1 MNHEY, CDR2 SVGEGT. The CDR3 DNA reads TGTGCCAGCAGCCCCCTCTACAATGAGCAGTTCTTC. This translates into CASSPLYNEQFF.

Only a few counts were recorded for this clone. V and J are TRBV6-6 and TRBJ1-5; the match to TRBD1 covers 7 bases. The CDR3 length is 15 residues. CDR1 and CDR2 from the germline V gene are MNHNY and SVGAGI (reference sequence). V was pared by 6 bases and J by 2 bases, with 7 bases of the junction left unmatched. CDR3 nucleotides: TGTGCCAGCAGCAACAGGGGAGAAGGCAATCAGCCCCAGCATTTT. Protein product: CASSNRGEGNQPQHF.

This clone was recorded a few times. This sequence joins TRBV10-2 and TRBJ1-1; 8 bases are shared with TRBD1. Germline trimming cut 6 bases from V and 1 base from J; bases unmatched to any gene: 4. The CDR3 runs 14 residues. Germline assignment: CDR1 WSHSY and CDR2 SAAADI. CDR3 region: CASRNQGANTEAFF. Here the CDR3 DNA reads TGCGCCAGCAGGAATCAGGGGGCGAACACTGAAGCTTTCTTT.

This sequence joins TRBV28 and TRBJ1-1; D uncertain. The CDR3 loop spans 13 amino acids. CDR1 MDHEN and CDR2 SYDVKM come from the germline V gene. V was cut by 7 bases and J by 10 bases, with 19 bases left in between. CDR3 region: CASTSRAPVGAFF. CDR3 sequence (DNA): TGTGCCAGCACCTCGCGGGCCCCCGTGGGAGCTTTCTTT.

The rearrangement links TRBV6-5 to TRBJ1-1; D not resolved. Germline lookup yields CDR1 MNHEY and CDR2 SVGAGI. Trimming stripped 8 bases from V and 1 base from J, with 11 bases between. This CDR3 has 13 amino acids. In nucleotides, the CDR3 is TGTGCCAGCGCGGGCGGCGGGAACACTGAAGCTTTCTTT. Translation gives CASAGGGNTEAFF.

The V and J genes are TRBV7-2 and TRBJ1-4; D unresolved. Trimming took off 3 bases at V and 5 bases at J, with 7 bases between the two ends. The CDR3 has 13 amino acids. Germline V CDR1 and CDR2: SGHTA, FQGNSA. As DNA, the CDR3 is TGTGCCAGCAGCTTTGCTAGAAATGAAAAACTGTTTTTT. Translating gives CASSFARNEKLFF.

This rearrangement joins TRBV21-1 to TRBJ1-2. TRBV21-1 is reported as a pseudogene. The CDR3 totals 11 residues. Here the CDR3 DNA reads TGTGCCAGCGTCCCCCGCTATGGCTACACCTTC. It is translated as CASVPRYGYTF.

Details on this clone: Different DNA sequences within this sample yield the same CDR3. This chain uses TRBV5-1 with TRBJ2-1; D perhaps matches TRBD1 (5 bases). CDR1 SGHRS and CDR2 YFSETQ come from the germline V gene. Trimming left V 0 bases short and J 6 bases short, with 10 bases between. There are 14 residues in the CDR3. The CDR3 sequence: CASSLGGLINEQFF. The CDR3 coding sequence is TGCGCCAGCAGCTTGGGGGGCCTTATCAATGAGCAGTTCTTC.

This clone has more than one count but fewer than ten. The chain is built from TRBV29-1 and TRBJ2-1, with D possibly matching TRBD2 (5 bases). Trimming pared 7 bases from V and 4 bases from J, leaving 8 bases between. Germline CDR1 SQVTM, CDR2 ANQGSEA. The CDR3 totals 11 residues. The CDR3 is CSAGEYNEQFF. CDR3 sequence (DNA): TGCAGCGCCGGGGAGTACAATGAGCAGTTCTTC.

This chain joins TRBV9 and TRBJ2-3, with 12 bases lining up with TRBD1. Germline CDR1 reads SGDLS; CDR2 reads YYNGEE. V lost 4 bases and J lost 6; bases outside the gene matches: 12. The CDR3 covers 17 residues. The CDR3 loop is CASSRHAGQGALDTQYF. In DNA, the CDR3 is TGTGCCAGCAGCCGACACGCGGGACAGGGGGCATTGGATACGCAGTATTTT.

The chain couples TRBV11-3 to TRBJ2-3; TRBD2 aligns across 7 bases. Germline-derived CDR1 and CDR2 are SGHNT and YENEEA. The CDR3 contains 14 residues. Trimming removed 5 bases from V and 2 bases from J; junction bases left unmatched: 4. The CDR3 DNA sequence: TGTGCCAGCAGCACGGGGGGTTACACAGATACGCAGTATTTT. It yields the protein CASSTGGYTDTQYF.

J is TRBJ2-7 and V is TRBV5-4; 9 bases match TRBD1. Germline CDR1 SGHNT, CDR2 YYREEE (reference sequence). The CDR3 loop spans 15 amino acids. The J segment lost 1 base and the V segment lost 3 bases, leaving 5 bases of the junction unmatched. CDR3 nucleotides: TGTGCCAGCAGCTCGGGACAGGGAATTTCCTACGAGCAGTACTTC. It encodes CASSSGQGISYEQYF.

V usage is TRBV30 and J usage is TRBJ2-6, with D possibly being TRBD2 (7 bases). CDR1 and CDR2 (germline): GTSNPN, SVGIG (reference sequence). V was cut by 0 bases and J by 2 bases, with 11 bases left in between. The CDR3 extends over 16 amino acids. The CDR3 DNA reads TGTGCCTGGAGTGTACTAGGGGGGGCTGGGGCCAACGTCCTGACTTTC. Protein product: CAWSVLGGAGANVLTF.

The rearrangement links TRBV28 to TRBJ2-6, with TRBD2 as a possible D gene (6 bases). From germline, CDR1 is MDHEN and CDR2 SYDVKM. The CDR3 sequence is 17 residues long. The germline V and J ends were trimmed by 6 bases and 0 bases, with 15 bases remaining between them. In nucleotides, the CDR3 is TGTGCCAGCAGACTCCCGGGAGAGAGCTCTGGGGCCAACGTCCTGACTTTC. Translating gives CASRLPGESSGANVLTF.

The CDR3, as DNA: TGTGCCAGCAGCTTAGAGGGGGCGGTGAGCACAGATACGCAGTATTTT. It is translated as CASSLEGAVSTDTQYF. The V gene is TRBV7-8, the J gene TRBJ2-3, with 7 bases fitting TRBD1. The CDR3 extends over 16 amino acids. V lost 1 base, J lost 0 bases, and 4 bases stayed unmatched. CDR1 SGHVS and CDR2 FQNEAQ come from the germline V gene.

This chain uses TRBV27 with TRBJ1-3; 7 bases align to TRBD1. V gave up 2 bases and J gave up 4 bases; unmatched junction bases: 5. CDR1 is MNHEY and CDR2 is SMNVEV in the germline V gene (reference sequence). CDR3 size: 15 residues. CDR3 in DNA: TGTGCCAGCAGTTTAATGAGAGGGGGCGGAAACACCATATATTTT. Translating it yields CASSLMRGGGNTIYF.

J is TRBJ1-5 and V is TRBV7-9; no definite D call. V was shortened by 5 bases and J by 6 bases, with 8 bases between the two germline ends. Germline-derived CDR1 and CDR2 are SEHNR and FQNEAQ (reference sequence). CDR3 size: 12 residues. The CDR3 DNA sequence: TGTGCCAGCAGCGCGCCGGGTCAGCCCCAGCATTTT. Translation: CASSAPGQPQHF.